Shown below are 21 T cell receptor beta chains from a single sample sequenced in a study of CD8+ T cells in alopecia areata. Extraction of RNA preceded its reverse transcription into cDNA, which served as the sequencing template. Clones were read by immunoSEQ multiplex PCR, and TCRdb kept only the in-frame ones, dropping some. The sample consists of approximately 210,000 clones, under 70% of them appearing once. The treatment is: oral pan-JAK inhibitor, 5-10 mg twice daily. Sequenced here: CD4+ T cells sorted from blood, sampled at roughly week 45, from a patient treated with tofacitinib. These receptors all come from a human donor with alopecia areata.

This chain connects TRBV6-1 to TRBJ1-6; D call uncertain. V shed 6 bases and J shed 0 bases, with 9 bases lying between them. CDR1 and CDR2 from the germline V gene are MNHNS and SASEGT. The CDR3 runs to 15 residues. Written as DNA, the CDR3 is TGTGCCAGCAGGGACTCGAGCTCCTATAATTCACCCCTCCACTTT. This encodes CASRDSSSYNSPLHF.

This clone has a single count. The V and J genes are TRBV29-1 and TRBJ2-3; TRBD1 agrees at 9 bases. V lost 6 bases, J lost 3 bases, and 13 bases stayed unmatched. CDR1 is SQVTM and CDR2 is ANQGSEA in the germline V gene. This CDR3 region has 16 residues. CDR3 coding DNA: TGCAGCGTGAAACTGCTAACAGGGGGCGTGACAGATACGCAGTATTTT. Its protein product is CSVKLLTGGVTDTQYF.

This chain links TRBV30 with TRBJ2-7, with 7 bases that match TRBD1. CDR1 and CDR2 (germline): GTSNPN, SVGIG (reference sequence). This CDR3 region has 13 residues. V lost 1 base to trimming and J lost 7 bases; unmatched junction nucleotides: 7. The CDR3 bases are TGTGCCTGGAGTGGACCGGGACAGAAAGAGCAGTACTTC. It encodes CAWSGPGQKEQYF.

The chain uses TRBV30 and TRBJ1-2; 8 positions match TRBD1. This CDR3 region has 14 residues. V was pared by 0 bases and J by 8 bases, with 8 bases of the junction left unmatched. CDR1 is GTSNPN and CDR2 is SVGIG in the germline V gene (reference sequence). In DNA form, the CDR3 reads TGTGCCTGGAGTGTAGACAGGGGAACAGGGGGCTACACCTTC. It encodes CAWSVDRGTGGYTF.

This clone was seen a single time. The chain recombines TRBV2 with TRBJ1-1; D is possibly TRBD1 (6 bases). V dropped 6 bases and J dropped 8 bases, with 19 bases sitting between them. CDR1 SNHLY and CDR2 FYNNEI come from the germline V gene. The length of the CDR3 is 14 residues. In DNA form, the CDR3 reads TGTGCCAGCAGGATACAGGGTCTTGGGGTGGAAGCTTTCTTT. As protein: CASRIQGLGVEAFF.

The genes are TRBV4-3 and TRBJ2-6; D gene unclear. There are 18 residues in the CDR3. Germline values: CDR1 LGHNA, CDR2 YSLEER. V dropped 1 base and J dropped 0 bases, with 13 bases sitting between them. The CDR3 DNA is TGCGCCAGCAGCCAAGGTTTAAGAGTCCTCTCTGGGGCCAACGTCCTGACTTTC. This gives the protein CASSQGLRVLSGANVLTF.

The chain is built from TRBV29-1 and TRBJ2-5; no clear D. Trimming removed 4 bases at V and 5 bases at J, with 8 bases between. Germline V gene sequence: CDR1 SQVTM, CDR2 ANQGSEA. The CDR3 has 11 residues. As DNA, the CDR3 is TGCAGCGTTGGGACCGGCGAGACCCAGTACTTC. This gives the protein CSVGTGETQYF.

The V gene is TRBV9, the J gene TRBJ1-2; tentative D call: TRBD1 (6 bases). Trimming left V 3 bases short and J 0 bases short, with 12 bases between. Germline V lookup: CDR1 SGDLS, CDR2 YYNGEE. This CDR3 contains 15 residues. CDR3 in DNA: TGTGCCAGCAGCGACCAGGGGACTCCTAACTATGGCTACACCTTC. This gives the protein CASSDQGTPNYGYTF.

The chain combines TRBV18 with TRBJ2-7; 7 bases line up with TRBD1. Germline V gene data show CDR1 as KGHSH and CDR2 as LQKENI. CDR3 size: 13 residues. V shed 6 bases and J 6 bases; nucleotides not matched to a gene: 8. As DNA, the CDR3 is TGTGCCAGCTCCCCTGACAGGGCAGGCGAGCAGTACTTC. Its protein is CASSPDRAGEQYF.

This clone was seen only a few times. The V call is TRBV29-1, the J call TRBJ2-3; D remains unclear. Per the germline V gene, CDR1 is SQVTM and CDR2 is ANQGSEA. Between the trimmed V and J ends, which lost 4 bases and 2 bases, there was a span of 10 bases. The CDR3 runs to 13 residues. The CDR3 protein is CSVGTVITDTQYF. Written as DNA, the CDR3 is TGCAGCGTTGGAACAGTGATCACAGATACGCAGTATTTT.

V usage is TRBV29-1 and J usage is TRBJ1-2, with D unresolved. The CDR3 is made up of 11 amino acids. Trimming took off 6 bases at V and 3 bases at J, with 8 bases between the two ends. Per the germline V gene, CDR1 is SQVTM and CDR2 is ANQGSEA. CDR3 bases: TGCAGCGTCGAGAGGGACTATGGCTACACCTTC. This codes for CSVERDYGYTF.

This clone appeared a few times. The chain joins TRBV2 to TRBJ1-6; the D gene is possibly TRBD1 (5 bases). The germline V gene encodes CDR1 SNHLY and CDR2 FYNNEI. The CDR3 is made up of 15 amino acids. Deletions cut 3 bases from V and 6 bases from J, with 12 bases between. This CDR3 reads CASSELTASNSPLHF. The CDR3 coding sequence is TGTGCCAGCAGTGAGCTGACAGCGAGTAATTCACCCCTCCACTTT.

V gene TRBV5-1 combines with J gene TRBJ2-3; TRBD2 might be the D (6 bases). In germline, CDR1 is SGHRS, CDR2 YFSETQ. V dropped 6 bases and J dropped 5 bases, with 13 bases sitting between them. The CDR3 runs 13 residues. Written as DNA, the CDR3 is TGCGCCAGCAATCGCGGGGAAGGAGATACGCAGTATTTT. Residues: CASNRGEGDTQYF. The variable domain in full, completed from reference TRBV5-1 and TRBJ2-3, reads KAGVTQTPRYLIKTRGQQVTLSCSPISGHRSVSWYQQTPGQGLQFLFEYFSETQRNKGNFPGRFSGRQFSNSRSEMNVSTLELGDSALYLCASNRGEGDTQYFGPGTRLTVL.

This chain uses TRBV20-1 with TRBJ2-3; D not resolved. The germline gives CDR1 DFQATT, CDR2 SNEGSKA (reference sequence). This CDR3 contains 10 residues. The V gene lost 8 bases and the J gene lost 4 bases, with 7 bases spanning the gap. The chain's CDR3 is CSTRADTQYF. The CDR3 nucleotides read TGCAGTACGAGAGCAGATACGCAGTATTTT.

This clone was seen a handful of times. The J gene is TRBJ1-2, the V gene TRBV19; D perhaps matches TRBD1 (6 bases). Trimming stripped 7 bases from V and 6 bases from J, with 24 bases between. The CDR3 totals 16 residues. Germline-derived CDR1 and CDR2 are LNHDA and SQIVND (reference sequence). CDR3 coding DNA: TGTGCCAGTACCCAAGGGGGGATTGGTAGGTCGGATGGCTACACCTTC. Protein product: CASTQGGIGRSDGYTF.

The sample holds a few counts of this clone. The chain is built from TRBV27 and TRBJ2-7, with D possibly being TRBD2 (6 bases). Looked up from germline, CDR1 is MNHEY and CDR2 is SMNVEV (reference sequence). The CDR3 runs 16 residues. Trimming cost V 5 bases and J 0 bases, with 17 bases left between them. CDR3 amino acids: CASSAGFGGVSYEQYF. The CDR3 DNA follows: TGTGCCAGCAGTGCGGGGTTTGGAGGAGTCTCCTACGAGCAGTACTTC.

This chain uses TRBV30 with TRBJ2-7; 8 positions agree with TRBD1. The CDR3 totals 13 residues. The V gene end was trimmed by 6 bases and the J gene end by 5 bases; junction bases not matched to a gene: 9. Germline V CDR1 and CDR2: GTSNPN, SVGIG (reference sequence). The CDR3 DNA sequence: TGTGCCTGTCGTAGGACAGGGAATAACGAGCAGTACTTC. It specifies CACRRTGNNEQYF.

A few counts support this clone. The chain couples TRBV23-1 to TRBJ1-5, with D possibly being TRBD1 (6 bases). TRBV23-1 belongs to the ORF category, with a function that is uncertain. The V gene lost 2 bases and the J gene lost 5 bases, with 22 bases spanning the gap. The CDR3 covers 18 residues. The CDR3 DNA sequence: TGCGCCAGCAGTCAAATAACCCGTCAGGGGAAGAAGCATCAGCCCCAGCATTTT. This sequence encodes CASSQITRQGKKHQPQHF.

This clone occurred a few times. The chain employs TRBV6-6 and TRBJ1-5, with D perhaps TRBD1 (5 bases). V was shortened by 7 bases and J by 0 bases, with 13 bases between the two germline ends. CDR3 length: 15 amino acids. Germline assignment: CDR1 MNHNY and CDR2 SVGAGI (reference sequence). CDR3 protein: CASTITGGSNQPQHF. CDR3 nucleotide sequence: TGTGCCAGCACCATTACAGGTGGTAGCAATCAGCCCCAGCATTTT.

V and J are TRBV18 and TRBJ2-5; D uncertain. Germline CDR1 is KGHSH and CDR2 is LQKENI. Trimming shortened V by 1 base and J by 1 base, and 7 bases separated the two germline ends. The CDR3 runs 14 residues. This chain's CDR3 is CASSPQAFQETQYF. CDR3 sequence (DNA): TGTGCCAGCTCACCACAAGCGTTCCAAGAGACCCAGTACTTC.

A few counts support this clone. This CDR3 is CASSLGTAKETQYF. The DNA of the CDR3 is TGTGCCAGCAGCTTAGGTACAGCGAAAGAGACCCAGTACTTC. The chain carries TRBV7-6 and TRBJ2-5; D remains ambiguous. V dropped 1 base and J dropped 3 bases, with 9 bases sitting between them. There are 14 residues in the CDR3. Per the germline V gene, CDR1 is SGHVS and CDR2 is FNYEAQ.